This TCR beta chain was sequenced for a study of early T cells in non-severe SARS-CoV-2 infection (dated by TCRdb to about 2021). The study in broad terms: Bulk RNA from unsorted whole blood was used for TCR sequencing, so alpha and beta chains could not be paired.

Spanning cysteine to phenylalanine, the CDR3 consists of 15 amino acids. Left in the record is the CDR3 DNA by itself, 45 bases read in frame from the first base. The germline V gene (reference sequence) sets CDR1 to GTSNPN and CDR2 to SVGIG. Trimming takes 4 bases off V and 2 bases off J; junction bases not matched to a gene: 10. Study-wide conclusions, independent of this receptor: VDJdb matching was skewed toward anti-spike CD8 responses and likely underestimated virus-specific expansions, missing private and CD4 specificities.

This was a case-control study nested in a cohort of healthcare workers in London, UK, who had nasopharyngeal swab PCR tests and blood samples taken every week. Healthcare workers were recruited during the week of the UK lockdown, between 23 and 31 March 2020, and followed weekly for up to about 15 weeks. The library relied on 5' RACE. The instrument was a NextSeq 500. To correct for sequencing error and PCR bias, the TCR library protocol tagged individual cDNA molecules with unique molecular identifiers. TCR alpha and beta chains were both sequenced, and the abundances of alpha and beta sequences in each sample were closely correlated with each other. From the authors' description of their analysis: V gene, J gene and CDR3 annotation of TCR sequences was performed with Decombinator V4. TCRs were defined as expanded if a significant change between any two time points was detected under a Poisson model with p below 0.0001. TCR abundances were normalised to the total number of TCRs sequenced per sample and expressed as counts per million. TRAV1-2 paired with TRAJ12, TRAJ20 or TRAJ33 defined MAIT TCRs, while TRAV10 paired with TRAJ18 defined iNKT TCRs. A search of VDJdb, accessed on 1 November 2021, was run for TCRs annotated to CMV, EBV and SARS-CoV-2, with TCRs annotated for multiple antigens excluded. TCRdb reprocessed the public reads (quality trimming at Q25 with fastp, clone calling with MiXCR) and kept in-frame beta chains. Each CDR3 protein gets just one entry, which takes the most common genes and DNA from the rows behind it. The V and J calls come from TCRdb's annotation, not from the publication. Present in this sample are some 61,000 distinct CDR3 sequences, around 9.3% of which were seen just once. Under 25% of the sample rests with the top ten.

As regards this clonotype: Its antigen has not been determined. Per-base qualities were not stored, and no clone one base away is much larger.

The sample consisted of whole blood. Recombination linked TRBV30 to TRBJ1-2, and TRBD1 matches 7 of the central bases. This clonotype was sampled from an adult who was a healthcare worker with PCR-confirmed SARS-CoV-2 infection or an uninfected control (not recorded which). The CDR3 reads CAWIGGGSVNYGYTF. The DNA is as follows: TGTGCCTGGATAGGGGGCGGGAGTGTGAACTATGGCTACACCTTC.